This TCR beta chain was observed in a study of glioma-infiltrating T cells after dendritic cell vaccination. Study summary: Monocyte-derived dendritic cells, cultured about 7 days with IL-4 and GM-CSF, were pulsed with autologous tumor lysate.

Input was around 1.9 ug genomic DNA, or all available if less. Primers: 60 V beta forward and 13 J beta reverse. Assay: immunoSEQ multiplex PCR; the TCRdb copy retains only in-frame clones and omits some. The table includes about 21,000 clones, around 74% detected once. The CDR3 runs 13 residues. In germline, CDR1 is SEHNR, CDR2 FQNEAQ (reference sequence). Trimming left V 2 bases short and J 5 bases short, with 8 bases between. This clonotype was sampled from a human donor with glioblastoma. The chain couples TRBV7-9 to TRBJ2-3; D might be TRBD1 (5 bases). The input for sequencing was blood, taken before dendritic cell vaccination. The chain's CDR3 is CASSLLGLDTQYF. CDR3 sequence (DNA): TGTGCCAGCAGCTTATTGGGGCTAGATACGCAGTATTTT. The entire variable domain, with the rest obtained from reference TRBV7-9 and TRBJ2-3, is as follows: DTGVSQNPRHKITKRGQNVTFRCDPISEHNRLYWYRQTLGQGPEFLTYFQNEAQLEKSRLLSDRFSAERPKGSFSTLEIQRTEQGDSAMYLCASSLLGLDTQYFGPGTRLTVL.